The clone carrying this T cell receptor (beta chain) occurred a few times. What it recognizes is unknown. In the PCR, 60 Vbeta and 13 Jbeta primers were used. Generated by immunoSEQ multiplex PCR, the TCRdb table keeps only in-frame clones and is missing some. The repertoire includes 95,000 to 150,000 clones, around two thirds of them detected once, and roughly 8.6% sits in the top ten. This specimen comes from a study of cytomegalovirus exposure and HLA in healthy donors. General study points: Later analysis found that TCR beta chains associated with HLA were more clonally expanded than other, equally common chains.

In germline, CDR1 is LGHNT, CDR2 FRNRAP. This CDR3 contains 14 residues. With 6 bases clipped from V and 5 bases from J, the junction kept 6 bases outside the gene matches. The donors gave bone marrow, and they were healthy. The gene calls are TRBV12-5 and TRBJ2-7; 11 positions agree with TRBD1. The specimen sequenced was PBMCs. The origin of this receptor is a woman aged 40 to 50 in good health and CMV-seropositive. The chain's CDR3 is CASGIRTGGNEQYF. Here the CDR3 DNA reads TGTGCTAGTGGCATAAGGACAGGGGGCAACGAGCAGTACTTC.